The 12 T cell receptor beta chains listed next were all sequenced from one sample in a study of CD8+CD57+ T cells in acquired aplastic anemia. Both TCR beta VDJ combination and CDR3 sequence profiling were carried out. Genomic DNA was the template for this profiling. MiXCR, run by TCRdb on the reads, gives a single entry per CDR3 protein. The sample yields 150,000 to 200,000 distinct CDR3 sequences, over 60% seen once. The sample taken for sequencing was sorted CD4+, CD8+, or CD8+CD57+ T cells (not recorded which) from PBMCs. The receptors derive from a human donor with severe aplastic anemia or a healthy control (not recorded which).

This clonotype turned up a few times. The rearrangement joins TRBV13 to TRBJ2-1; TRBD2 matches 13 bases. Germline V CDR1 and CDR2: PRHDT, FYEKMQ (reference sequence). J gave up 4 bases and V 4 bases, and 4 bases lay outside the gene matches. The CDR3 is 16 amino acids. In nucleotides, the CDR3 is TGTGCCAGCAGCTCCCCGGGACTAGCGGGATACAATGAGCAGTTCTTC. It yields the protein CASSSPGLAGYNEQFF.

This clonotype was counted between two and nine times. The rearrangement uses TRBV19 and TRBJ1-6; D gene unclear. Germline V gene data show CDR1 as LNHDA and CDR2 as SQIVND (reference sequence). V gave up 5 bases and J gave up 14 bases, with 19 bases separating them. This CDR3 has 14 amino acids. The CDR3 loop is CASSPSQDLITLHF. For the CDR3, the DNA is TGTGCCAGTAGTCCGTCCCAAGACCTCATCACCCTCCACTTT.

This clonotype turned up a few times. The V gene is TRBV4-3, the J gene TRBJ2-7; D is perhaps TRBD2 (6 bases). V lost 1 base and J 3 bases, leaving 10 bases between the germline ends. Per the germline V gene, CDR1 is LGHNA and CDR2 is YSLEER. The CDR3 has 14 residues. CDR3 region: CASSQARGNYEQYF. CDR3 nucleotides: TGCGCCAGCAGCCAAGCTCGGGGGAACTACGAGCAGTACTTC.

The V call is TRBV3-1, the J call TRBJ1-2, with D unresolved. From germline, CDR1 is LGHDT and CDR2 YNNKEL (reference sequence). The CDR3 runs 13 residues. The V end lost 6 bases, the J end lost 8 bases, and 16 bases lay between the germline ends. The CDR3 DNA reads TGTGCCAGCAGTGAAGAGGAGGGTGGAGGCTACACCTTC. Translated: CASSEEEGGGYTF.

This sequence joins TRBV5-6 and TRBJ2-1; 7 nucleotides match TRBD1. Germline V gives CDR1 SGHDT, CDR2 YYEEEE. The CDR3 is made up of 13 amino acids. Unmatched junction bases numbered 7, after V lost 3 bases and J lost 10 bases. CDR3 sequence (DNA): TGTGCCAGCAGCTACTCAGGGGGTGGAGAGCAGTTCTTC. Its translation: CASSYSGGGEQFF.

The chain combines TRBV24-1 with TRBJ2-1; possible D gene TRBD1, 6 bases. The V gene's germline CDR1 is KGHDR and CDR2 SFDVKD. The CDR3 is 14 residues long. Trimming removed 4 bases at V and 7 bases at J, with 13 bases between. CDR3 bases: TGTGCCACCAGTGAGCCTACAGGGCGGAATGAGCAGTTCTTC. It translates to CATSEPTGRNEQFF.

The sample holds one count of this clonotype. The chain carries TRBV15 and TRBJ2-7; D gene ambiguous. The length of the CDR3 is 14 residues. Looked up from germline, CDR1 is LNHNV and CDR2 is YYDKDF (reference sequence). Between the trimmed V and J ends, which lost 0 bases and 2 bases, there was a span of 8 bases. CDR3 residues: CATSREDFTYEQYF. DNA of the CDR3: TGTGCCACCAGCAGAGAAGACTTCACCTACGAGCAGTACTTC.

This clonotype was detected many times. The rearrangement uses TRBV7-9 and TRBJ1-1; D is ambiguous. With 5 bases removed from V and 1 base from J, the gap between germline ends came to 11 bases. This CDR3 spans 14 amino acids. Germline CDR1 reads SEHNR; CDR2 reads FQNEAQ (reference sequence). Here the CDR3 reads CASSPGYQNTEAFF. The CDR3 DNA reads as TGTGCCAGCAGCCCGGGATACCAGAACACTGAAGCTTTCTTT.

The V gene is TRBV6-1, the J gene TRBJ2-7; D might be TRBD2 (6 bases). With 2 bases removed from V and 8 bases from J, the gap between germline ends came to 13 bases. The CDR3 sequence is 13 residues long. The germline V gene encodes CDR1 MNHNS and CDR2 SASEGT. The CDR3 DNA sequence: TGTGCCAGCAGTGAATTTAGCGGATATAAGCAGTACTTC. Its translation: CASSEFSGYKQYF.

The chain recombines TRBV25-1 with TRBJ1-6; D not resolved. Germline CDR1 MGHDK, CDR2 SYGVNS. This CDR3 is built from 12 residues. V was shortened by 5 bases and J by 10 bases, with 9 bases between the two germline ends. DNA of the CDR3: TGTGCCAGCAGTTTATTCAACTCACCCCTCCACTTT. Its translation is CASSLFNSPLHF.

This chain joins TRBV19 and TRBJ1-4, with D perhaps matching TRBD1 (6 bases). Trimming took 5 bases from V and 5 from J, leaving 15 bases between them. The CDR3 has 15 amino acids. Germline CDR1 is LNHDA and CDR2 is SQIVND (reference sequence). The CDR3 protein is CASSEQGIWNEKLFF. CDR3 bases: TGTGCCAGTAGTGAGCAGGGGATATGGAATGAAAAACTGTTTTTT.

This clonotype showed up just a few times. The chain couples TRBV29-1 to TRBJ1-1; D gene uncertain. The CDR3 totals 16 residues. The germline V and J ends were trimmed by 8 bases and 0 bases, with 22 bases remaining between them. Per the germline V gene, CDR1 is SQVTM and CDR2 is ANQGSEA. The CDR3 protein is CSFCLEGIAVNTEAFF. As DNA, the CDR3 is TGCAGCTTCTGCCTCGAGGGAATTGCCGTGAACACTGAAGCTTTCTTT.